The entry that follows covers one T cell receptor (beta chain) sequence. The table came from immunoSEQ multiplex PCR; TCRdb's copy has only in-frame clones and leaves some out. Of some 500,000 clones in the sample, 95% to 97% were seen once. The data were taken from a study of shared clonotypes between healthy human individuals. This CDR3 is 12 amino acids long. V was trimmed by 3 bases and J by 6 bases, leaving 4 bases between them. The germline gives CDR1 SGDLS, CDR2 YYNGEE. The clonotype originates from a woman under 40 in good health. J is TRBJ1-6 and V is TRBV9; D is unresolved. The sequenced sample was naive CD4+ T cells sorted from blood. Stated subset: CD45RA+ positively selected. The CDR3 loop reads CASSASNSPLHF. The CDR3, as DNA: TGTGCCAGCAGCGCCTCTAATTCACCCCTCCACTTT. The whole variable domain, filled in from reference TRBV9 and TRBJ1-6, reads DSGVTQTPKHLITATGQRVTLRCSPRSGDLSVYWYQQSLDQGLQFLIQYYNGEERAKGNILERFSAQQFPDLHSELNLSSLELGDSALYFCASSASNSPLHFGNGTRLTVT.